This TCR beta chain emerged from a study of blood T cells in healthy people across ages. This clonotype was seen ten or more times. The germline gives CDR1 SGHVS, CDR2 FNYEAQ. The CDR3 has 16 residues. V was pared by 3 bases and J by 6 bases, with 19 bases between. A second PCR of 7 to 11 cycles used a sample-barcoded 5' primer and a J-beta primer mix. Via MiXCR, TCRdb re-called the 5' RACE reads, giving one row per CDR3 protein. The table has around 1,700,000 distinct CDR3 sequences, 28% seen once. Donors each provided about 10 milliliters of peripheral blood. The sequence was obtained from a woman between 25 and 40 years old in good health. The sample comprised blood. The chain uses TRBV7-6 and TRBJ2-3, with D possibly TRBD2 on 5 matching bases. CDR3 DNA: TGTGCCAGCAGCTTTTTGGGAGTGGGCTATGAGGATACGCAGTATTTT. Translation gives CASSFLGVGYEDTQYF.